Listed here are 21 T cell receptor beta chains from one sample, sequenced in a study of technical replicates of blood from several donors. Sequencing was performed with immunoSEQ multiplex PCR; in TCRdb, only in-frame clones are kept and a portion is missing. This table holds just over 80,000 clones, about 96% found once. Sequencing was performed on T cells isolated from PBMCs. The receptors shown here come from a human donor in good health.

The chain joins TRBV28 to TRBJ2-7, with D perhaps matching TRBD1 (6 bases). CDR3 size: 14 residues. Germline V CDR1 and CDR2: MDHEN, SYDVKM. Trimming shortened V by 6 bases and J by 0 bases, and 12 bases separated the two germline ends. The CDR3 DNA sequence: TGTGCCAGCAGGCCTGGACAGAACTCCTACGAGCAGTACTTC. Its translation: CASRPGQNSYEQYF.

This sequence joins TRBV6-1 and TRBJ2-7; D possibly corresponds to TRBD2 (6 bases). The germline V gene has CDR1 MNHNS and CDR2 SASEGT. This CDR3 is 15 amino acids long. Trimming removed 2 bases at V and 0 bases at J, with 11 bases between. The CDR3 is CASSEPAGYSYEQYF. CDR3 nucleotide sequence: TGTGCCAGCAGTGAACCAGCGGGTTACTCCTACGAGCAGTACTTC.

The chain has TRBV6-4 and TRBJ2-7, with 14 nucleotides matching TRBD2. V dropped 4 bases and J dropped 6; count of bases not matched to a gene: 8. CDR1 MRHNA and CDR2 SNTAGT come from the germline V gene. The length of the CDR3 is 16 residues. This chain's CDR3 is CASSATTSGRVGEQYF. Written as DNA, the CDR3 is TGTGCCAGCAGTGCCACGACTAGCGGGAGGGTAGGCGAGCAGTACTTC.

The CDR3 DNA is TGTGCCAGCAGTGAACTAGGTCAAGGAGGAAAAAACACCATATATTTT. Translation gives CASSELGQGGKNTIYF. The rearrangement links TRBV6-1 to TRBJ1-3, with D hard to call. The CDR3 extends over 16 amino acids. Germline lookup yields CDR1 MNHNS and CDR2 SASEGT. V was clipped by 2 bases and J by 6 bases, with 17 bases between them.

The CDR3, as DNA: TGTGCCAGCAGTGCGACGCCGGGACAGGGGTTCTATGGCTACACCTTC. This codes for CASSATPGQGFYGYTF. V is TRBV28 and J is TRBJ1-2; 10 bases are a match to TRBD1. From germline, CDR1 is MDHEN and CDR2 SYDVKM. The CDR3 has 16 residues. J lost 4 bases, V lost 5 bases, and 10 bases had no gene match.

This sequence joins TRBV28 and TRBJ1-1; D might be TRBD1 (6 bases). The germline V gene encodes CDR1 MDHEN and CDR2 SYDVKM. V dropped 2 bases and J dropped 1 base, with 11 bases sitting between them. The CDR3 length is 15 residues. The CDR3 DNA sequence: TGTGCCAGCAGTTTAACAGGGACAAGGAACACTGAAGCTTTCTTT. Its protein product is CASSLTGTRNTEAFF.

V and J are TRBV20-1 and TRBJ2-5; possible D gene TRBD1, 5 bases. The length of the CDR3 is 11 residues. The V gene's germline CDR1 is DFQATT and CDR2 SNEGSKA (reference sequence). The germline V and J ends were trimmed by 3 bases and 4 bases, with 6 bases remaining between them. The CDR3 sequence: CSARGPETQYF. CDR3 nucleotide sequence: TGCAGTGCTAGGGGGCCAGAGACCCAGTACTTC.

V and J are TRBV27 and TRBJ2-2; D ambiguous. Germline CDR1 is MNHEY and CDR2 is SMNVEV (reference sequence). This CDR3 is built from 12 residues. The V end was cut by 6 bases, the J end by 6 bases, with 8 bases between. CDR3 sequence: CASSVTAGELFF. The CDR3 bases are TGTGCCAGCAGCGTTACTGCCGGGGAGCTGTTTTTT.

The V gene is TRBV28, the J gene TRBJ2-7; the D gene is possibly TRBD1 (6 bases). The CDR3 spans 14 residues. Germline V gene lookup returns CDR1 MDHEN and CDR2 SYDVKM. Between the trimmed V and J ends, which lost 6 bases and 1 base, there was a span of 13 bases. The CDR3 bases are TGTGCCAGCAGCTTCCAGGACAGTTCCTACGAGCAGTACTTC. Translated, it gives CASSFQDSSYEQYF.

The chain recombines TRBV5-1 with TRBJ1-1; 9 bases line up with TRBD1. J gave up 5 bases and V 5 bases, and 7 bases lay outside the gene matches. The CDR3 has 14 amino acids. Germline V gene lookup returns CDR1 SGHRS and CDR2 YFSETQ. The CDR3 reads CASSWTGAITEAFF. CDR3 in DNA: TGCGCCAGCAGTTGGACAGGGGCTATAACTGAAGCTTTCTTT.

The J gene is TRBJ2-5, the V gene TRBV11-3; 7 nucleotides match TRBD1. The CDR3 runs to 15 residues. V lost 0 bases, J lost 5 bases, and 6 bases stayed unmatched. CDR1 is SGHNT and CDR2 is YENEEA in the germline V gene. The CDR3, as DNA: TGTGCCAGCAGCTTAGACTCGACAGGGCGCGAGACCCAGTACTTC. Residues: CASSLDSTGRETQYF.

The chain has TRBV28 and TRBJ2-5, with TRBD2 matching over 7 bases. The CDR3 sequence is 14 residues long. Germline-derived CDR1 and CDR2 are MDHEN and SYDVKM. V lost 10 bases and J lost 4; bases outside the gene matches: 12. CDR3 region: CATHSRGGGETQYF. The CDR3 nucleotides are TGTGCCACCCACAGTAGGGGCGGGGGAGAGACCCAGTACTTC.

The chain couples TRBV6-5 to TRBJ1-2; 8 nucleotides align to TRBD1. Per germline, CDR1 MNHEY and CDR2 SVGAGI. V dropped 5 bases and J dropped 8; count of bases not matched to a gene: 10. The length of the CDR3 is 14 residues. The CDR3 is CASSQRDGTGGYTF. The DNA for the CDR3 is TGTGCCAGCAGTCAGAGAGATGGGACAGGAGGCTACACCTTC.

The genes are TRBV9 and TRBJ2-1, with TRBD2 matching over 13 bases. The V segment lost 0 bases and the J segment 5 bases; nucleotides outside the gene matches: 8. Germline V gene lookup returns CDR1 SGDLS and CDR2 YYNGEE. There are 18 residues in the CDR3. CDR3 coding DNA: TGTGCCAGCAGCGTAGCCTGGACTAGCGGGAGTGGAGACAATGAGCAGTTCTTC. It encodes CASSVAWTSGSGDNEQFF. Based on the CDR3 plus reference TRBV9 and TRBJ2-1, the full variable domain is DSGVTQTPKHLITATGQRVTLRCSPRSGDLSVYWYQQSLDQGLQFLIQYYNGEERAKGNILERFSAQQFPDLHSELNLSSLELGDSALYFCASSVAWTSGSGDNEQFFGPGTRLTVL.

The chain joins TRBV29-1 to TRBJ2-1, with 13 bases lining up with TRBD2. Germline CDR1 SQVTM, CDR2 ANQGSEA. The CDR3 has 14 residues. V lost 5 bases to trimming and J lost 5 bases; unmatched junction nucleotides: 3. CDR3 in DNA: TGCAGCGTTCAAGGACTAGCGGGAGACAATGAGCAGTTCTTC. It specifies CSVQGLAGDNEQFF.

The gene calls are TRBV30 and TRBJ2-2, with 7 bases that match TRBD2. J lost 3 bases, V lost 2 bases, and 12 bases had no gene match. The CDR3 length is 17 residues. Germline V gene sequence: CDR1 GTSNPN, CDR2 SVGIG (reference sequence). CDR3 residues: CAWSSPLAGADTGELFF. The CDR3 DNA sequence: TGTGCCTGGAGTTCCCCTCTGGCGGGAGCGGACACCGGGGAGCTGTTTTTT.

The V gene is TRBV6-5, the J gene TRBJ2-5; 11 bases map to TRBD2. CDR1 is MNHEY and CDR2 is SVGAGI in the germline V gene. Trimming cost V 0 bases and J 3 bases; bases outside gene matches: 3. The CDR3 extends over 16 amino acids. The CDR3: CASSYSRLAGKETQYF. CDR3 nucleotide sequence: TGTGCCAGCAGTTACTCAAGACTAGCGGGGAAAGAGACCCAGTACTTC.

The rearrangement joins TRBV10-2 to TRBJ2-7; D may be TRBD2 (5 bases). Germline V lookup: CDR1 WSHSY, CDR2 SAAADI. The CDR3 covers 16 residues. Between the trimmed V and J ends, which lost 3 bases and 3 bases, there was a span of 18 bases. CDR3 coding DNA: TGCGCCAGCAGTGAACGGTCGGGCCAGCGGAACTACGAGCAGTACTTC. Translation gives CASSERSGQRNYEQYF.

J is TRBJ2-3 and V is TRBV2, with D unclear. The V end lost 4 bases, the J end lost 0 bases, and 5 bases lay between the germline ends. CDR1 and CDR2 (germline): SNHLY, FYNNEI. There are 13 residues in the CDR3. DNA for the CDR3: TGTGCCAGCAGTGGTCAGAGCACAGATACGCAGTATTTT. Its protein is CASSGQSTDTQYF.

CDR3 sequence reads: CASSLVQGGTEAFF. The CDR3 DNA sequence: TGTGCCAGCAGTTTAGTGCAGGGGGGAACTGAAGCTTTCTTT. V usage is TRBV27 and J usage is TRBJ1-1, with 7 bases identical to TRBD1. CDR1 and CDR2 from the germline V gene are MNHEY and SMNVEV (reference sequence). The CDR3 totals 14 residues. The V segment lost 2 bases and the J segment 5 bases; nucleotides outside the gene matches: 5.

V gene TRBV4-2 combines with J gene TRBJ2-3; 8 positions agree with TRBD2. Trimming removed 0 bases from V and 4 bases from J; junction bases left unmatched: 6. The CDR3 extends over 16 amino acids. Per the germline V gene, CDR1 is LGHNA and CDR2 is YNFKEQ. CDR3 in amino acids: CASSQETGGLADTQYF. The CDR3 DNA sequence: TGTGCCAGCAGCCAAGAGACGGGAGGGCTGGCAGATACGCAGTATTTT.